The 30 T cell receptor beta chains below come from one sample, sequenced in a study of T cells in Graves' hyperthyroidism and ophthalmopathy. TCR beta CDR3 sequences were amplified from RNA transcripts. First-round RT-PCR of the TCR CDR3 relied on the HTBI primer set. TCRdb itself ran the multiplex PCR reads through MiXCR, one entry per CDR3 protein. In the table there are some 400,000 distinct CDR3 sequences, approximately 19% of which are singletons. The material sequenced was blood. Receptor source: a woman under 30 with Graves' hyperthyroidism.

The sample holds many counts of this clonotype. This sequence joins TRBV18 and TRBJ2-5, with D tentatively TRBD2 (5 bases). There are 15 residues in the CDR3. Germline CDR1 KGHSH, CDR2 LQKENI. V was trimmed by 0 bases and J by 5 bases, leaving 13 bases between them. CDR3 region: CASSPPVRGSETQYF. The CDR3 DNA follows: TGTGCCAGCTCACCACCCGTACGGGGTTCGGAGACCCAGTACTTC.

This clonotype has a count of ten or more. V gene TRBV30 combines with J gene TRBJ2-5; D perhaps matches TRBD1 (5 bases). The germline CDR1 and CDR2 sequences are GTSNPN and SVGIG (reference sequence). There are 14 residues in the CDR3. V lost 4 bases and J 4 bases, leaving 16 bases between the germline ends. CDR3 sequence (DNA): TGTGCCTGGATTCCCCAGGGATCTGGAGAGACCCAGTACTTC. It encodes CAWIPQGSGETQYF.

This clonotype was found a few times. The chain carries TRBV15 and TRBJ1-4; D is possibly TRBD1 (5 bases). The ends were cut back, 11 bases at V and 0 bases at J, with 22 bases in the middle. The V gene's germline CDR1 is LNHNV and CDR2 YYDKDF (reference sequence). The CDR3 extends over 17 amino acids. CDR3 region: CASGGSQGFATNEKLFF. DNA of the CDR3: TGTGCCTCCGGTGGGTCCCAGGGCTTTGCAACTAATGAAAAACTGTTTTTT.

In this sample, this clonotype turned up many times. The chain recombines TRBV9 with TRBJ2-7; D is tentatively TRBD1 or TRBD2 (5 bases each). This CDR3 contains 13 residues. The V gene's germline CDR1 is SGDLS and CDR2 YYNGEE. Deletions cut 0 bases from V and 9 bases from J, with 13 bases between. Here the CDR3 DNA reads TGTGCCAGCAGCGTAGAAGGGGAAGGAGGGCAGTACTTC. It codes for CASSVEGEGGQYF.

The sample holds many counts of this clonotype. The J gene is TRBJ1-1, the V gene TRBV7-8; no clear D gene. The V gene's germline CDR1 is SGHVS and CDR2 FQNEAQ. The CDR3 spans 14 residues. The germline V and J ends were trimmed by 1 base and 4 bases, with 10 bases remaining between them. The CDR3: CASSLVGSSTEAFF. DNA of the CDR3: TGTGCCAGCAGCTTAGTCGGGAGTAGCACTGAAGCTTTCTTT.

Only one count was recorded for this clonotype. The chain links TRBV6-4 to TRBJ2-5, with a weak D call TRBD2 (5 bases). Trimming cost V 7 bases and J 7 bases, with 16 bases left between them. Germline-derived CDR1 and CDR2 are MRHNA and SNTAGT. The CDR3 extends over 13 amino acids. The CDR3: CASTLRGRGTQYF. CDR3 DNA sequence: TGTGCCAGCACCCTACGTGGTCGGGGGACCCAGTACTTC.

This clonotype was detected many times. The chain is built from TRBV15 and TRBJ2-7; 7 nucleotides align to TRBD1. CDR1 and CDR2 from the germline V gene are LNHNV and YYDKDF (reference sequence). This CDR3 spans 13 amino acids. Trimming removed 0 bases from V and 6 bases from J; junction bases left unmatched: 2. The CDR3 protein is CATSRDTGAEQYF. CDR3 in DNA: TGTGCCACCAGCAGAGACACAGGGGCCGAGCAGTACTTC.

There are many counts of this clonotype. The genes are TRBV3-1 and TRBJ2-5; D not resolved. V was clipped by 5 bases and J by 5 bases, with 9 bases between them. CDR1 and CDR2 (germline): LGHDT, YNNKEL (reference sequence). The CDR3 runs 12 residues. CDR3 protein: CASSESVETQYF. In nucleotides, the CDR3 is TGTGCCAGCAGCGAATCCGTGGAGACCCAGTACTTC.

This clonotype has a count of ten or more. The chain has TRBV24-1 and TRBJ1-2; no reliable D call. Germline V gene sequence: CDR1 KGHDR, CDR2 SFDVKD. V was shortened by 5 bases and J by 4 bases, with 16 bases between the two germline ends. The CDR3 runs 15 residues. This chain's CDR3 is CATSALGRILYGYTF. The CDR3 DNA reads TGTGCCACCAGTGCTCTTGGACGTATCCTCTATGGCTACACCTTC.

This clonotype was observed a few times. V usage is TRBV5-1 and J usage is TRBJ1-1, with D perhaps TRBD1 (5 bases). The CDR3 contains 16 residues. Per germline, CDR1 SGHRS and CDR2 YFSETQ. V lost 0 bases and J 1 base, leaving 13 bases between the germline ends. The CDR3 nucleotides read TGCGCCAGCAGCTTGGGGGGGTTCCGGGGGAACACTGAAGCTTTCTTT. It codes for CASSLGGFRGNTEAFF.

This clonotype was counted a few times. This could be a read error, since a much larger clone is one nucleotide away. The rearrangement uses TRBV12-3 or TRBV12-4 and TRBJ2-5, with TRBD2 as a possible D gene (6 bases). The CDR3 sequence is 16 residues long. CDR3 region: CASSLGSGSAGETKYF. For the CDR3, the DNA is TGTGCCAGCAGCCTCGGCAGCGGGTCGGCTGGGGAGACCAAGTACTTC.

This clonotype was observed many times. For the CDR3, the DNA is TGTGCCAGCAGCTTAGGGACAGTCCCCCCACACTACTCTGGAAACACCATATATTTT. Its translation is CASSLGTVPPHYSGNTIYF. The chain employs TRBV11-1 and TRBJ1-3; weak D call: TRBD1 (6 bases). CDR3 length equals 19 residues. Per the germline V gene, CDR1 is SGHAT and CDR2 is FQDESV (reference sequence). Trimming removed 1 base at V and 0 bases at J, with 19 bases between.

The chain joins TRBV24-1 to TRBJ2-7; maybe TRBD1 (5 bases). Per germline, CDR1 KGHDR and CDR2 SFDVKD. Between the trimmed V and J ends, which lost 9 bases and 0 bases, there was a span of 11 bases. This CDR3 comprises 13 residues. CDR3 loop: CATAKQDSYEQYF. CDR3 nucleotides: TGTGCCACCGCAAAACAGGACTCCTACGAGCAGTACTTC.

At least ten counts were recorded for this clonotype. This sequence joins TRBV11-1 and TRBJ2-7; 8 nucleotides line up with TRBD1. The junction had 4 bases not matched to a gene; V was cut back by 6 bases and J by 6 bases. The CDR3 runs to 12 residues. Germline CDR1 is SGHAT and CDR2 is FQDESV (reference sequence). CDR3: CASSRQGSEQYF. The CDR3 bases are TGTGCCAGCAGTAGACAGGGGTCCGAGCAGTACTTC.

This clonotype was recorded at least ten times. The J gene is TRBJ2-7, the V gene TRBV11-2; D gene ambiguous. CDR3 length: 18 residues. V was clipped by 0 bases and J by 3 bases, with 21 bases between them. Germline lookup yields CDR1 SGHAT and CDR2 FQNNGV. CDR3 DNA: TGTGCCAGCAGCTTAGATCGAACTATGTGGTCCCCCGTCTACGAGCAGTACTTC. Amino acid sequence: CASSLDRTMWSPVYEQYF.

This clonotype was detected ten times or more. J is TRBJ2-2 and V is TRBV12-3 or TRBV12-4; TRBD1 aligns across 9 bases. This CDR3 region has 17 residues. Germline trimming cut 3 bases from V and 0 bases from J; bases unmatched to any gene: 5. The CDR3 is CASSFGQGSANTGELFF. DNA of the CDR3: TGTGCCAGCAGTTTTGGACAGGGGTCGGCGAACACCGGGGAGCTGTTTTTT.

There are a few counts of this clonotype. The rearrangement uses TRBV19 and TRBJ2-5, with TRBD2 identical over 9 bases. Trimming removed 3 bases from V and 1 base from J; junction bases left unmatched: 6. The CDR3 loop spans 16 amino acids. Germline V lookup: CDR1 LNHDA, CDR2 SQIVND (reference sequence). Here the CDR3 reads CASSITSGGLQETQYF. DNA for the CDR3: TGTGCCAGTAGTATTACCAGCGGGGGGCTCCAAGAGACCCAGTACTTC. The whole variable domain, remainder taken from reference TRBV19 and TRBJ2-5, is DGGITQSPKYLFRKEGQNVTLSCEQNLNHDAMYWYRQDPGQGLRLIYYSQIVNDFQKGDIAEGYSVSREKKESFPLTVTSAQKNPTAFYLCASSITSGGLQETQYFGPGTRLLVL.

This clonotype was detected only a few times. The rearrangement links TRBV12-3 or TRBV12-4 to TRBJ2-2, with D perhaps being TRBD1 or TRBD2 (6 bases each). Trimming left V 2 bases short and J 7 bases short, with 8 bases between. CDR3 length: 13 amino acids. DNA of the CDR3: TGTGCCAGCAGTTTAAAGGGGGGCGGGGAGCTGTTTTTT. Translating it yields CASSLKGGGELFF.

The sample holds many counts of this clonotype. This chain uses TRBV29-1 with TRBJ1-3, with D possibly matching TRBD1 (6 bases). CDR3 length: 13 amino acids. V lost 6 bases to trimming and J lost 0 bases, with 9 bases between them. Germline assignment: CDR1 SQVTM and CDR2 ANQGSEA. The CDR3 coding sequence is TGCAGCGTACAAGGGGGCTCTGGAAACACCATATATTTT. It specifies CSVQGGSGNTIYF.

There are many counts of this clonotype. The V and J genes are TRBV2 and TRBJ2-2; D tentatively reads TRBD1 or TRBD2 (5 bases each). The CDR3 spans 15 residues. Trimming took 4 bases from V and 6 from J, leaving 15 bases between them. Germline V gene data show CDR1 as SNHLY and CDR2 as FYNNEI. CDR3 in amino acids: CASSAVRQRSGELFF. CDR3 coding DNA: TGTGCCAGCAGTGCGGTAAGACAGCGGTCCGGGGAGCTGTTTTTT.

At least ten counts were recorded for this clonotype. This chain links TRBV25-1 with TRBJ1-4, with D hard to call. V was pared by 5 bases and J by 1 base, with 11 bases between. Per germline, CDR1 MGHDK and CDR2 SYGVNS. The CDR3 is 15 amino acids. CDR3 region: CASSSPHRTNEKLFF. The CDR3 DNA sequence: TGTGCCAGCAGTAGCCCGCACAGAACTAATGAAAAACTGTTTTTT.

The chain carries TRBV6-5 and TRBJ1-6; D is unclear. CDR1 is MNHEY, CDR2 SVGAGI, per germline. CDR3 size: 15 residues. V dropped 0 bases and J dropped 10 bases, with 13 bases sitting between them. CDR3 protein: CASSYSIGVESPLHF. CDR3 bases: TGTGCCAGCAGTTACTCGATTGGGGTCGAATCACCCCTCCACTTT.

This clonotype was counted many times. V and J are TRBV7-3 and TRBJ2-7, with TRBD1 matching 10 bases. The CDR3 sequence is 15 residues long. In germline, CDR1 is SGHTA, CDR2 FQGTGA. V gave up 1 base and J gave up 4 bases; unmatched junction bases: 4. CDR3 sequence (DNA): TGTGCCAGCAGCTTAATCCCGGGACAGGGGTACGAGCAGTACTTC. Its translation: CASSLIPGQGYEQYF.

As for this clonotype: A much larger clone is a single base away; this may be a read error. The chain has TRBV5-1 and TRBJ1-2; D may be TRBD1 (5 bases). Germline V gene lookup returns CDR1 SGHRS and CDR2 YFSETQ. The CDR3 spans 16 residues. In DNA form, the CDR3 reads TGCACCAGCAGCTTTGCGGGTTCGGAAAAGGGGTATGGCTACACCTTC. As protein: CTSSFAGSEKGYGYTF.

This clonotype was observed many times. The CDR3 loop is CASSSHPGGGYTF. CDR3 DNA sequence: TGTGCCAGCAGCTCCCATCCAGGAGGCGGCTACACCTTC. This chain connects TRBV7-6 to TRBJ1-2; D is ambiguous. This CDR3 comprises 13 residues. Trimming took 4 bases from V and 8 from J, leaving 14 bases between them. Germline CDR1 is SGHVS and CDR2 is FNYEAQ. Full variable domain (missing parts from reference TRBV7-6 and TRBJ1-2): GAGVSQSPRYKVTKRGQDVALRCDPISGHVSLYWYRQALGQGPEFLTYFNYEAQQDKSGLPNDRFSAERPEGSISTLTIQRTEQRDSAMYRCASSSHPGGGYTFGSGTRLTVV.

At least ten counts were recorded for this clonotype. The chain employs TRBV7-9 and TRBJ2-5; D unclear. The CDR3 loop spans 14 amino acids. V lost 10 bases, J lost 3 bases, and 18 bases lay in between. Looked up from germline, CDR1 is SEHNR and CDR2 is FQNEAQ (reference sequence). DNA for the CDR3: TGTGCCACGCGAAAGTCAGCAGGAGAAGAGACCCAGTACTTC. Its translation is CATRKSAGEETQYF.

This clonotype was seen at least ten times. V and J are TRBV24-1 and TRBJ2-5, with D unresolved. Looked up from germline, CDR1 is KGHDR and CDR2 is SFDVKD. The CDR3 length is 15 residues. V was shortened by 3 bases and J by 2 bases, with 12 bases between the two germline ends. CDR3 sequence: CATSDPAQLQETQYF. The CDR3 DNA reads TGTGCCACCAGTGATCCCGCCCAGCTACAAGAGACCCAGTACTTC.

J is TRBJ2-2 and V is TRBV6-5; the D call may be TRBD1 or TRBD2 (6 bases each). V was trimmed by 4 bases and J by 6 bases, leaving 12 bases between them. The CDR3 loop spans 14 amino acids. Per the germline V gene, CDR1 is MNHEY and CDR2 is SVGAGI. The CDR3 DNA follows: TGTGCCAGCAGTTTTAGGAGGGGGGCCGGGGAGCTGTTTTTT. Its translation: CASSFRRGAGELFF.

Points on this clonotype: Since a much larger clone is just one base distant, this may be a read error. The chain carries TRBV19 and TRBJ1-1; no clear D. The CDR3 has 14 amino acids. The germline V gene encodes CDR1 LNHDA and CDR2 SQIVND (reference sequence). Deletions cut 1 base from V and 1 base from J, with 7 bases between. CDR3 in amino acids: CASSIGMTNTEAFF. CDR3 nucleotides: TGTGCCAGTAGTATAGGGATGACGAACACTGAAGCTTTCTTT.

This clonotype appeared many times. The V call is TRBV10-3, the J call TRBJ2-5; D is undetermined. The CDR3 is 12 residues long. Germline CDR1 reads ENHRY; CDR2 reads SYGVKD. With 3 bases removed from V and 3 bases from J, the gap between germline ends came to 5 bases. CDR3 bases: TGTGCCATCAGTGAAACTGAAGAGACCCAGTACTTC. This translates into CAISETEETQYF.